This T cell receptor beta chain comes out of a study of monozygotic twins with cystic fibrosis. Study-wide results and caveats: Co-twins had the most similar V usage for 13 of 16 pairs, J for 8. Age, concordance and disease severity did not associate with shared CDR3 numbers. Low clonality (median around 0.009) suggested a mostly naive repertoire.

Germline CDR1 is SGHAT and CDR2 is FQNNGV. The J segment lost 5 bases and the V segment lost 8 bases, leaving 7 bases of the junction unmatched. The CDR3 covers 13 residues. With regard to this clone: Its antigen is still unknown.

Sequencing used immunoSEQ multiplex PCR; TCRdb keeps in-frame clones, though not all of them. The sample consists of 20,000 or so clones, 85% to 90% of them appearing once. This clonotype was sampled from a woman in her thirties with cystic fibrosis. This sequence joins TRBV11-2 and TRBJ2-3, with 7 bases fitting TRBD1. The sequenced sample consisted of blood. The CDR3 DNA sequence: TGTGCCAGCGAAGGGGGCCTAGGAGATACGCAGTATTTT. Translation gives CASEGGLGDTQYF. Filled out from reference TRBV11-2 and TRBJ2-3, the complete variable domain reads EAGVAQSPRYKIIEKRQSVAFWCNPISGHATLYWYQQILGQGPKLLIQFQNNGVVDDSQLPKDRFSAERLKGVDSTLKIQPAKLEDSAVYLCASEGGLGDTQYFGPGTRLTVL.